This is a list of T cell receptor beta chains from one sample in a study of blood T cell repertoires in COVID-19. Sequencing used immunoSEQ multiplex PCR; TCRdb keeps in-frame clones, though not all of them. The data hold more than 200,000 clones, with 85% to 90% observed a single time. Material: PBMCs or T cells enriched from blood (not recorded which). These TCRs come from a woman in her 30s who had recovered from COVID-19. CDR3s include the opening cysteine and the closing phenylalanine or tryptophan. The order of the fields is clone size, V gene, D gene, J gene, CDR3 DNA, CDR3 protein. The D gene is left open where the match is weak. A row's size may be missing; if present it is once, few, many or a size class.

clone size: NA; V gene: TRBV5-4; D gene: NA; J gene: TRBJ1-4; CDR3 DNA: TGTGCCAGCAGCAACGCAGCTAATGAAAAACTGTTTTTT; CDR3 protein: CASSNAANEKLFF
clone size: NA; V gene: TRBV18; D gene: TRBD2; J gene: TRBJ2-7; CDR3 DNA: TGTGCCAGCTCACCAAGGACTAGCGGGAGTAATTATCACGAGCAGTACTTC; CDR3 protein: CASSPRTSGSNYHEQYF
clone size: NA; V gene: TRBV7-2; D gene: TRBD2; J gene: TRBJ2-7; CDR3 DNA: TGTGCCAGCAGCTCCGGACTAGCGTTGTACGAGCAGTACTTC; CDR3 protein: CASSSGLALYEQYF
clone size: NA; V gene: TRBV19; D gene: TRBD1; J gene: TRBJ1-1; CDR3 DNA: TGTGCCAGTAGTATTCAGGGGGAGATCACTGAAGCTTTCTTT; CDR3 protein: CASSIQGEITEAFF
clone size: NA; V gene: TRBV7-6; D gene: NA; J gene: TRBJ2-1; CDR3 DNA: TGTGCCAGCAGCCCGGACTACTCCTACAATGAGCAGTTCTTC; CDR3 protein: CASSPDYSYNEQFF
clone size: NA; V gene: TRBV2; D gene: NA; J gene: TRBJ1-1; CDR3 DNA: TGTGCCAGCAGTGTGTTGGTGGCGAACACTGAAGCTTTCTTT; CDR3 protein: CASSVLVANTEAFF
clone size: few; V gene: TRBV30; D gene: NA; J gene: TRBJ1-2; CDR3 DNA: TGTGCCTGGAGTGTGAGAGGTACCTATGGCTACACCTTC; CDR3 protein: CAWSVRGTYGYTF
clone size: NA; V gene: TRBV7-2; D gene: NA; J gene: TRBJ2-1; CDR3 DNA: TGTGCCAGCAGCTTAGATGCACCAGGATCCTACAATGAGCAGTTCTTC; CDR3 protein: CASSLDAPGSYNEQFF
clone size: NA; V gene: TRBV5-6; D gene: NA; J gene: TRBJ2-4; CDR3 DNA: TGTGCCAGCAGCTCCACGGGATCGAACATTCAGTACTTC; CDR3 protein: CASSSTGSNIQYF
clone size: NA; V gene: TRBV30; D gene: TRBD1; J gene: TRBJ1-3; CDR3 DNA: TGTGCCTGGAAGGACAGGGCTGTAGACACCATATATTTT; CDR3 protein: CAWKDRAVDTIYF
clone size: NA; V gene: TRBV27; D gene: NA; J gene: TRBJ1-3; CDR3 DNA: TGTGCCAGCAGTTTCCCGAGCTCTGGAAACACCATATATTTT; CDR3 protein: CASSFPSSGNTIYF
clone size: NA; V gene: TRBV5-4; D gene: NA; J gene: TRBJ2-3; CDR3 DNA: TGTGCCAGCAGCTTGGACCCCTCCGGGAGAACCACAGATACGCAGTATTTT; CDR3 protein: CASSLDPSGRTTDTQYF
clone size: NA; V gene: TRBV27; D gene: NA; J gene: TRBJ1-2; CDR3 DNA: TGTGCCAGCAGACAGACGGCCGCGCGTGTATATGGCTACACCTTC; CDR3 protein: CASRQTAARVYGYTF
clone size: NA; V gene: TRBV7-3; D gene: NA; J gene: TRBJ2-1; CDR3 DNA: TGTGCCAGCAGCTTAACGCGCGAGAACCGCAATGAGCAGTTCTTC; CDR3 protein: CASSLTRENRNEQFF
clone size: NA; V gene: TRBV30; D gene: NA; J gene: TRBJ1-1; CDR3 DNA: TGTGCCTGGAAAACAGGGCCTGAAGCTTTCTTT; CDR3 protein: CAWKTGPEAFF
clone size: NA; V gene: TRBV30; D gene: NA; J gene: TRBJ1-1; CDR3 DNA: TGTGCCTGGGTTCCCCGGGCAGGGGACAAGTGGAACACTGAAGCTTTCTTT; CDR3 protein: CAWVPRAGDKWNTEAFF
clone size: NA; V gene: TRBV7-9; D gene: TRBD1; J gene: TRBJ2-1; CDR3 DNA: TGTGCCAGCAACCTTCTACAGGGGGCATCCTACAATGAGCAGTTCTTC; CDR3 protein: CASNLLQGASYNEQFF
clone size: NA; V gene: TRBV9; D gene: TRBD1; J gene: TRBJ2-7; CDR3 DNA: TGTGCCAGCAGCACCCAGGGGGATTCCTACGAGCAGTACTTC; CDR3 protein: CASSTQGDSYEQYF
clone size: NA; V gene: TRBV7-8; D gene: TRBD1; J gene: TRBJ1-1; CDR3 DNA: TGTGCCAGCAGCTTTGGGACAGCGAACACTGAAGCTTTCTTT; CDR3 protein: CASSFGTANTEAFF
clone size: NA; V gene: TRBV3-1/TRBV3-2; D gene: NA; J gene: TRBJ1-1; CDR3 DNA: TGTGCCAGCAGCGACCGGGTTTCGACTGAAGCTTTCTTT; CDR3 protein: CASSDRVSTEAFF
clone size: NA; V gene: TRBV28; D gene: NA; J gene: TRBJ1-4; CDR3 DNA: TGTGCCAGCAGCCGACGAACAGGATTCAGTGGGGAAAAACTGTTTTTT; CDR3 protein: CASSRRTGFSGEKLFF
clone size: NA; V gene: TRBV9; D gene: NA; J gene: TRBJ1-1; CDR3 DNA: TGTGCCAGCAGCGTCGACAGCATGAACACTGAAGCTTTCTTT; CDR3 protein: CASSVDSMNTEAFF
clone size: few; V gene: TRBV7-9; D gene: TRBD1; J gene: TRBJ1-3; CDR3 DNA: TGTGCCAGCAGCTTCGGGACAGGCGCTGGAAACACCATATATTTT; CDR3 protein: CASSFGTGAGNTIYF
clone size: NA; V gene: TRBV7-8; D gene: NA; J gene: TRBJ1-4; CDR3 DNA: TGTGCCAGCAGCCCACTCCCACTACAGGGTGAGGGGGAAAAACTGTTTTTT; CDR3 protein: CASSPLPLQGEGEKLFF
clone size: once; V gene: TRBV19; D gene: TRBD1; J gene: TRBJ1-2; CDR3 DNA: TGTGCCAGTAATCTCGGGACAGCTTCTGACTATGGCTACACCTTC; CDR3 protein: CASNLGTASDYGYTF
clone size: NA; V gene: TRBV20-1; D gene: NA; J gene: TRBJ1-2; CDR3 DNA: TGCAGTGCTACTTCTGACTATGGCTACACCTTC; CDR3 protein: CSATSDYGYTF
clone size: NA; V gene: TRBV9; D gene: NA; J gene: TRBJ1-6; CDR3 DNA: TGTGCCAGCAGCGTAGCCCAGGGTGAATCACCCCTCCACTTT; CDR3 protein: CASSVAQGESPLHF
clone size: NA; V gene: TRBV11-3; D gene: TRBD2; J gene: TRBJ2-2; CDR3 DNA: TGTGCCAGCAGCCCATCCACGGGGGGAGGCACCGGGGAGCTGTTTTTT; CDR3 protein: CASSPSTGGGTGELFF
clone size: NA; V gene: TRBV12-3/TRBV12-4; D gene: NA; J gene: TRBJ1-3; CDR3 DNA: TGTGCCAGCAAGCGGGAGGGTATCGCCATATATTTT; CDR3 protein: CASKREGIAIYF
clone size: NA; V gene: TRBV28; D gene: TRBD1; J gene: TRBJ1-2; CDR3 DNA: TGTGCCAGCAGACTATCGGACAGGAACTATGGCTACACCTTC; CDR3 protein: CASRLSDRNYGYTF
clone size: NA; V gene: TRBV29-1; D gene: TRBD1; J gene: TRBJ1-1; CDR3 DNA: TGCAGCGTTGAAGAGGGACAGGTTTACACTGAAGCTTTCTTT; CDR3 protein: CSVEEGQVYTEAFF
clone size: NA; V gene: TRBV27; D gene: TRBD1; J gene: TRBJ1-1; CDR3 DNA: TGTGCCAGCAGTACCGACAGGGGACCCTTTAACACTGAAGCTTTCTTT; CDR3 protein: CASSTDRGPFNTEAFF
clone size: NA; V gene: TRBV11-2; D gene: TRBD2; J gene: TRBJ2-7; CDR3 DNA: TGTGCCAGCAGCGGTACTAGCGGGGGGGAGCAGTACTTC; CDR3 protein: CASSGTSGGEQYF
clone size: NA; V gene: TRBV25-1; D gene: NA; J gene: TRBJ1-4; CDR3 DNA: TGTGCCAGCAGTGAACCGGTACGGGAAAAACTGTTTTTT; CDR3 protein: CASSEPVREKLFF
clone size: few; V gene: TRBV10-3; D gene: TRBD1; J gene: TRBJ1-5; CDR3 DNA: TGTGCCATCAGTGATGGGACAGGGAGCAATCAGCCCCAGCATTTT; CDR3 protein: CAISDGTGSNQPQHF
clone size: NA; V gene: TRBV29-1; D gene: NA; J gene: TRBJ2-7; CDR3 DNA: TGCAGCGTTGACAACTCCCGATCGGGCGAGCAGTACTTC; CDR3 protein: CSVDNSRSGEQYF
clone size: once; V gene: TRBV7-9; D gene: TRBD2; J gene: TRBJ2-1; CDR3 DNA: TGTGCCAGCAGCTGGAGCGGGGATGAGCAGTTCTTC; CDR3 protein: CASSWSGDEQFF
clone size: NA; V gene: TRBV4-2; D gene: NA; J gene: TRBJ1-5; CDR3 DNA: TGTGCCAGCAGCCAACAGGGTGGTCAGGATCAGCCCCAGCATTTT; CDR3 protein: CASSQQGGQDQPQHF
clone size: NA; V gene: TRBV5-1; D gene: NA; J gene: TRBJ1-2; CDR3 DNA: TGCGCCAGCAGCTTGGTTTCCGAGAGGATCTATGGCTACACCTTC; CDR3 protein: CASSLVSERIYGYTF
clone size: NA; V gene: TRBV29-1; D gene: TRBD1; J gene: TRBJ1-1; CDR3 DNA: TGCAGCGCGGCTACAGGGGTCGCTGAAGCTTTCTTT; CDR3 protein: CSAATGVAEAFF
clone size: NA; V gene: TRBV28; D gene: TRBD1; J gene: TRBJ1-5; CDR3 DNA: TGTGCCAGCAGAACCGGGACAGTGTATCAGCCCCAGCATTTT; CDR3 protein: CASRTGTVYQPQHF
clone size: NA; V gene: TRBV7-3; D gene: NA; J gene: TRBJ2-3; CDR3 DNA: TGTGCCAGCAGCTTAATCTCGGGATCGGATACGCAGTATTTT; CDR3 protein: CASSLISGSDTQYF
clone size: few; V gene: TRBV28; D gene: TRBD1; J gene: TRBJ2-7; CDR3 DNA: TGTGCCAGTCGGGGACAGACCCGGATCTACGAGCAGTACTTC; CDR3 protein: CASRGQTRIYEQYF
clone size: NA; V gene: TRBV5-5; D gene: NA; J gene: TRBJ1-2; CDR3 DNA: TGTGCCAGCAGCTTGGAAAGGGGCGCAAACTATGGCTACACCTTC; CDR3 protein: CASSLERGANYGYTF
clone size: NA; V gene: TRBV28; D gene: NA; J gene: TRBJ1-6; CDR3 DNA: TGTGCCACCGTCCGGGACAAAAATTCACCCCTCCACTTT; CDR3 protein: CATVRDKNSPLHF
clone size: NA; V gene: TRBV28; D gene: NA; J gene: TRBJ2-7; CDR3 DNA: TGTGCCAGCAGTACCCGGGGCTCCTACGAGCAGTACTTC; CDR3 protein: CASSTRGSYEQYF
clone size: NA; V gene: TRBV6-2/TRBV6-3; D gene: TRBD2; J gene: TRBJ2-2; CDR3 DNA: TGTGCCAGCAGTTACCAGGGACTAGCGGGATCGGACACCGGGGAGCTGTTTTTT; CDR3 protein: CASSYQGLAGSDTGELFF
clone size: NA; V gene: TRBV9; D gene: TRBD1; J gene: TRBJ1-1; CDR3 DNA: TGTGCCAGCAGCCAATTGCAAGGAACAGGGGGCACTGAAGCTTTCTTT; CDR3 protein: CASSQLQGTGGTEAFF
clone size: NA; V gene: TRBV18; D gene: NA; J gene: TRBJ1-1; CDR3 DNA: TGTGCCAGCTCACCGTCCGGGGGGACGGACATGAACACTGAAGCTTTCTTT; CDR3 protein: CASSPSGGTDMNTEAFF